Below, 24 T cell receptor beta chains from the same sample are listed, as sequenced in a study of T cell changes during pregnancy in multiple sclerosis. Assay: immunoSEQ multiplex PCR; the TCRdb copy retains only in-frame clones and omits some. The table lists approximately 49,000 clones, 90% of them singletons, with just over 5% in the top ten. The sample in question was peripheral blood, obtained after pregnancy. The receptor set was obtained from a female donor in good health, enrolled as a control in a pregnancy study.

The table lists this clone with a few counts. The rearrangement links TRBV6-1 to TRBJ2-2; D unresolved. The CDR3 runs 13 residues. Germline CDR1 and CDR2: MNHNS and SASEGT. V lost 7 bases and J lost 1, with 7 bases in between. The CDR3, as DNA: TGTGCCAGCATCTCCAGGAACACCGGGGAGCTGTTTTTT. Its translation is CASISRNTGELFF.

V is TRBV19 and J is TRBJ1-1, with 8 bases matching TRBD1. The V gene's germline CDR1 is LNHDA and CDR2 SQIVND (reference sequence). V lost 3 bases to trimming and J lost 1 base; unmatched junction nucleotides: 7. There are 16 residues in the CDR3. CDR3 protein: CASSIPLGQGNTEAFF. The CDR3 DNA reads TGTGCCAGTAGTATCCCCCTAGGACAGGGGAACACTGAAGCTTTCTTT.

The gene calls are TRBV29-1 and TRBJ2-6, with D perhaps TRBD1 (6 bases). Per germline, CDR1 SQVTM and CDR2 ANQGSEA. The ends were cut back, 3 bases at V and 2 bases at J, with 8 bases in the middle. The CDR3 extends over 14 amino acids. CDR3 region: CSVDPGAGANVLTF. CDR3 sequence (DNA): TGCAGCGTTGACCCAGGGGCTGGGGCCAACGTCCTGACTTTC.

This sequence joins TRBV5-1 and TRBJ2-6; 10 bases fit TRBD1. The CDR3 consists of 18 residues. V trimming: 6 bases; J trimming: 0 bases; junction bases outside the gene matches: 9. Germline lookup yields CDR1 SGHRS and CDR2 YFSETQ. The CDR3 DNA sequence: TGCGCCAGCACCCCCGGACAGGGGGTGTCCTCTGGGGCCAACGTCCTGACTTTC. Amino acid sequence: CASTPGQGVSSGANVLTF.

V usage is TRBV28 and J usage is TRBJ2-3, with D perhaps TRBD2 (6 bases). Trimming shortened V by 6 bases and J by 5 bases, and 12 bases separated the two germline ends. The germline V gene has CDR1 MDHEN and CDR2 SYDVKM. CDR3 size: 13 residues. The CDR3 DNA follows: TGTGCCAGCAGCAGAGGCGGGGAAGATACGCAGTATTTT. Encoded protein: CASSRGGEDTQYF.

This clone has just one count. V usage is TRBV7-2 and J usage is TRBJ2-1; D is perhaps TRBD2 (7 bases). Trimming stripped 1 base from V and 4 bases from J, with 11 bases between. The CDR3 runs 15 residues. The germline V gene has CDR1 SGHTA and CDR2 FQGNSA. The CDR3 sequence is CASSLEGGRYNEQFF. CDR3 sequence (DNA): TGTGCCAGCAGCTTAGAGGGGGGGAGGTACAATGAGCAGTTCTTC.

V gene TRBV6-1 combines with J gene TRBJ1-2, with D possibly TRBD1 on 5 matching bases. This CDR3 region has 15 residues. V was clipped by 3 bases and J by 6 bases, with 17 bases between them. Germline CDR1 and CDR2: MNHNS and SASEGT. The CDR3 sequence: CASSEGPGIVDGYTF. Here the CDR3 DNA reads TGTGCCAGCAGTGAGGGGCCAGGGATAGTGGATGGCTACACCTTC.

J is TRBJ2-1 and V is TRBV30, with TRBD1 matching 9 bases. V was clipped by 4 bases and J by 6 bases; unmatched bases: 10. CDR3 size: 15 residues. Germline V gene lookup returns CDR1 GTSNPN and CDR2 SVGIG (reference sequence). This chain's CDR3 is CAWTSGTGIINEQFF. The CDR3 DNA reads TGTGCCTGGACTTCCGGGACAGGGATTATCAATGAGCAGTTCTTC.

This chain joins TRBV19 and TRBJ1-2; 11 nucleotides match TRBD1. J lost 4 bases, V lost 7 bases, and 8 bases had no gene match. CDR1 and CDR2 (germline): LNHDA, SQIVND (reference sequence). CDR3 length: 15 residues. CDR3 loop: CASTGGQGDFYGYTF. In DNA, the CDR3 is TGTGCCAGTACCGGGGGACAGGGGGACTTCTATGGCTACACCTTC.

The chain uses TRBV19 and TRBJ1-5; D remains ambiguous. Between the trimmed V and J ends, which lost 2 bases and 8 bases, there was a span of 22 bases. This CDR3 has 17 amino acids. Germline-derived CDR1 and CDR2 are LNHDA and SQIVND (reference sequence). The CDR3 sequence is CASSIIEVAAAAEPQHF. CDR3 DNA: TGTGCCAGTAGTATAATCGAGGTGGCGGCAGCGGCGGAGCCCCAGCATTTT.

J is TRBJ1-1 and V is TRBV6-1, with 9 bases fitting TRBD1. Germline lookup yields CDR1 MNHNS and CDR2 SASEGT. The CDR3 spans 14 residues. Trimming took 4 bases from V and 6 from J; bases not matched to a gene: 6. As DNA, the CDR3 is TGTGCCAGCAGTGGGGGGACAGGGTTGGCTGAAGCTTTCTTT. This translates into CASSGGTGLAEAFF.

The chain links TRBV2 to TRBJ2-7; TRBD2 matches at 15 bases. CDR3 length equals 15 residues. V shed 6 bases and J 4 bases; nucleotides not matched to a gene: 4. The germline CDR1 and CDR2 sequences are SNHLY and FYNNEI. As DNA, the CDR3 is TGTGCCAGCAGCGGCGGACTAGCGGGAGGGTACGAGCAGTACTTC. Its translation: CASSGGLAGGYEQYF. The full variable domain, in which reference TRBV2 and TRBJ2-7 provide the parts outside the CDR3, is EPEVTQTPSHQVTQMGQEVILRCVPISNHLYFYWYRQILGQKVEFLVSFYNNEISEKSEIFDDQFSVERPDGSNFTLKIRSTKLEDSAMYFCASSGGLAGGYEQYFGPGTRLTVT.

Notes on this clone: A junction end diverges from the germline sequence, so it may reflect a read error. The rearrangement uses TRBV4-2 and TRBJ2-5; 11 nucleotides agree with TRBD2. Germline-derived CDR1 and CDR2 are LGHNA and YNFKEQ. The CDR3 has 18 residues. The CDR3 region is CASSQEGWLAGGPETQYF. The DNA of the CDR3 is TGTGCCAGCAGTCAAGAAGGTTGGTTAGCGGGGGGGCCAGAGACCCAGTACTTC.

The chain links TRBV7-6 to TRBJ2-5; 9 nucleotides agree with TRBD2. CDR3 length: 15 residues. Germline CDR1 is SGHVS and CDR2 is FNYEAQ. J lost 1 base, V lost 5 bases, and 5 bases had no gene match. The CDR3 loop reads CASSLSGSSQETQYF. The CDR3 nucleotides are TGTGCCAGCAGCCTTAGCGGGAGCTCCCAAGAGACCCAGTACTTC.

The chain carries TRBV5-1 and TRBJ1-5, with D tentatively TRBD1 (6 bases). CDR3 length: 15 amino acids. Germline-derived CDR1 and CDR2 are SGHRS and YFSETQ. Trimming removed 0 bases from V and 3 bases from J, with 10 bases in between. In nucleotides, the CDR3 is TGCGCCAGCAGCTTGGAGGGGGTTGTCAATCAGCCCCAGCATTTT. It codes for CASSLEGVVNQPQHF.

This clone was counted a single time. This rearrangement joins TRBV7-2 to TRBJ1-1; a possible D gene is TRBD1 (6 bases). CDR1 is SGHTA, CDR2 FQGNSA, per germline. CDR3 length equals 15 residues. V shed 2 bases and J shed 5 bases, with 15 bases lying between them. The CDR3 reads CASSLFPRGRTEAFF. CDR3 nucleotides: TGTGCCAGCAGCTTATTTCCCAGGGGAAGGACTGAAGCTTTCTTT.

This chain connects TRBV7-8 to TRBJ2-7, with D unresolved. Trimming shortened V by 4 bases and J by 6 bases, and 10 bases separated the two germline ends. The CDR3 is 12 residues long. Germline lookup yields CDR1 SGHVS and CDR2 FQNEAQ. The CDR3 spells CASSYGLPEQYF. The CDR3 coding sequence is TGTGCCAGCAGCTACGGTCTTCCCGAGCAGTACTTC.

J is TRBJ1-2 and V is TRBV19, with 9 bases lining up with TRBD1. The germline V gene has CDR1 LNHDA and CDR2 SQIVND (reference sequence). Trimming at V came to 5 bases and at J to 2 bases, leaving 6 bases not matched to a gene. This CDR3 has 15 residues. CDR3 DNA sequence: TGTGCCAGTAGTTCGGACAGGGGCAGGAACTATGGCTACACCTTC. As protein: CASSSDRGRNYGYTF.

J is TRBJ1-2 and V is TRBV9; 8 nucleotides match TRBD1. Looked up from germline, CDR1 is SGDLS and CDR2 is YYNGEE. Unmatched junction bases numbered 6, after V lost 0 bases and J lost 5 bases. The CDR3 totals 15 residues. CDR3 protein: CASSVVAGGEYGYTF. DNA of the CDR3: TGTGCCAGCAGCGTAGTGGCAGGGGGCGAATATGGCTACACCTTC. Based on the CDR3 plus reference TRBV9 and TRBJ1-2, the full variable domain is DSGVTQTPKHLITATGQRVTLRCSPRSGDLSVYWYQQSLDQGLQFLIQYYNGEERAKGNILERFSAQQFPDLHSELNLSSLELGDSALYFCASSVVAGGEYGYTFGSGTRLTVV.

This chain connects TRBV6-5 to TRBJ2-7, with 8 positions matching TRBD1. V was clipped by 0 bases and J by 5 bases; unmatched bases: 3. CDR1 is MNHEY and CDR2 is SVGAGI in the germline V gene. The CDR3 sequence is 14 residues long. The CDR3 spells CASSYSTGVDEQYF. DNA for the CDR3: TGTGCCAGCAGTTACTCGACAGGGGTCGACGAGCAGTACTTC.

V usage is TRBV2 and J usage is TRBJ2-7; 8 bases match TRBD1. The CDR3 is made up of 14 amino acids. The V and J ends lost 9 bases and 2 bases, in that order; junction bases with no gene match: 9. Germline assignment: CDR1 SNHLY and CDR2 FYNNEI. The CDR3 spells CASGIGQGTYEQYF. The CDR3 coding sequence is TGTGCCAGTGGGATAGGACAGGGAACCTACGAGCAGTACTTC.

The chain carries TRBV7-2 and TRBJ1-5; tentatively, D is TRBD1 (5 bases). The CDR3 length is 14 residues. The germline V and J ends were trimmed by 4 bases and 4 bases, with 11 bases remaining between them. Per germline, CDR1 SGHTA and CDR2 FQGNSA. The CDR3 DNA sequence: TGTGCCAGCAGCTCGGGACTCTTAAATCAGCCCCAGCATTTT. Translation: CASSSGLLNQPQHF.

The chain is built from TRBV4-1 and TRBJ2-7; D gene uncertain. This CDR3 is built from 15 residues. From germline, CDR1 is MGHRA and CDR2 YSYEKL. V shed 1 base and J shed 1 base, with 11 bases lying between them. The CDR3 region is CASSQGQAASYEQYF. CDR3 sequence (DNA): TGCGCCAGCAGCCAAGGTCAGGCCGCTTCCTACGAGCAGTACTTC.

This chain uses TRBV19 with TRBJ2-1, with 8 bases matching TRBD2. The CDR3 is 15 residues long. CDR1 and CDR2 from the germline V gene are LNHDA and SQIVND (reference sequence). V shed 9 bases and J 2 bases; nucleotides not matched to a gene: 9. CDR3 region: CASTQSGSAYNEQFF. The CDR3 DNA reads TGTGCCAGCACTCAAAGCGGGAGTGCCTACAATGAGCAGTTCTTC.